This TCR beta chain originates from a study of a mutant IDH1 vaccine in newly diagnosed glioma. The germline V and J ends were trimmed by 4 bases and 3 bases, with 10 bases remaining between them. Germline V gene data show CDR1 as SGDLS and CDR2 as YYNGEE. This CDR3 has 13 amino acids. Only in-frame clones appear in the TCRdb table, and some are missing; sequencing was by immunoSEQ multiplex PCR. The repertoire includes tens of thousands of clones, 70% to 85% of them detected once, and less than 5.5% sits in the top ten. With regard to this clone: The antigen is undetermined.

Stated time point: week 47, end of study. All doses held 300 ug of mutant IDH1 20-mer peptide, with topical imiquimod. This sequence originates from a woman between 40 and 50 years old with glioma. Some clones in this sample may be carry-over from other donors' samples. Sample: PBMCs, taken from a glioma patient whose treatment included an IDH1 peptide vaccine. The chain uses TRBV9 and TRBJ1-1; D remains ambiguous. The CDR3 loop is CASSPPPYTEAFF. DNA for the CDR3: TGTGCCAGCAGCCCGCCTCCCTACACTGAAGCTTTCTTT.